The following is a TCR beta chain sequence with its context. This record belongs to a study of blood T cell repertoires in COVID-19. The CDR3 sequence is 12 residues long. Germline V lookup: CDR1 MDHEN, CDR2 SYDVKM. Trimming cost V 3 bases and J 3 bases, with 5 bases left between them. The protocol was immunoSEQ multiplex PCR, while the TCRdb copy is restricted to in-frame clones and leaves out a portion. Among 120,000 to 150,000 clones listed, about 74% were seen once. Sequenced input: peripheral blood. The TCR comes from a man aged 50 to 59 with acute or convalescent COVID-19. The chain couples TRBV28 to TRBJ1-2; D is undetermined. CDR3 region: CASSLGDYGYTF. DNA for the CDR3: TGTGCCAGCAGTTTGGGAGACTATGGCTACACCTTC.